This TCR beta chain was identified during a study of beta chain features in type 1 diabetes. Germline CDR1 GTSNPN, CDR2 SVGIG (reference sequence). The V end lost 3 bases, the J end lost 4 bases, and 12 bases lay between the germline ends. The CDR3 has 13 residues. This clone was recorded a few times. Expressed TCRB transcripts were sequenced after all isolated RNA was converted to cDNA. The method was immunoSEQ multiplex PCR; TCRdb's version includes in-frame clones alone and lacks a portion of them. This sample has 500,000 to 700,000 clones, with roughly a sixth found just once. This receptor was obtained from a man between 18 and 35 years old in good health. The rearrangement links TRBV30 to TRBJ1-2; D possibly corresponds to TRBD1 (6 bases). Sequenced: naive CD4+ T cells from blood. CDR3 region: CAWSYGGAYGYTF. DNA for the CDR3: TGTGCCTGGAGCTACGGGGGGGCCTATGGCTACACCTTC.